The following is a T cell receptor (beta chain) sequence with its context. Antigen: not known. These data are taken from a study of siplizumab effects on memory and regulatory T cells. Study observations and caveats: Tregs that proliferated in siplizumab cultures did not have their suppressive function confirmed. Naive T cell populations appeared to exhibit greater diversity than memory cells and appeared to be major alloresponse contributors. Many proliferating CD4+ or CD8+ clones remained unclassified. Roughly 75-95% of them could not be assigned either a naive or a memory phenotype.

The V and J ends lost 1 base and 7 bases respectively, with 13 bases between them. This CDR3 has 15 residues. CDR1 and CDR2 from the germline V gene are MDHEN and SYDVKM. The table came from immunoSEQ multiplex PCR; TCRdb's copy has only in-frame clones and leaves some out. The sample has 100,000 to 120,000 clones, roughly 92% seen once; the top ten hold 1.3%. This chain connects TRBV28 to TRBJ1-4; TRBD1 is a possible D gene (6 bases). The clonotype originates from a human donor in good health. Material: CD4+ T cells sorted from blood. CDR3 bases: TGTGCCAGCAGTTTATTCCAGGGGCTGTTTGAAAAACTGTTTTTT. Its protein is CASSLFQGLFEKLFF.